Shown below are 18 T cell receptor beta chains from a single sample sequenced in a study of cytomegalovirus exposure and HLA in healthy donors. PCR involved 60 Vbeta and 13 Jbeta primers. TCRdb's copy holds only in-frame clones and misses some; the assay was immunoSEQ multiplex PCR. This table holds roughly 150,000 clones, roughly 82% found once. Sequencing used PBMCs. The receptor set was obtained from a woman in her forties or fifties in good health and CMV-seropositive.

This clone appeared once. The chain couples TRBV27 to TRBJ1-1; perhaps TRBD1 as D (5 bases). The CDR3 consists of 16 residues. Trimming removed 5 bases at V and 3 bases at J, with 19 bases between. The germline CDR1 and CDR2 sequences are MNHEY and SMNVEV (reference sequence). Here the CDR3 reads CASSAAGGGRYTEAFF. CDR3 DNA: TGTGCCAGCAGTGCCGCCGGCGGGGGGAGGTACACTGAAGCTTTCTTT.

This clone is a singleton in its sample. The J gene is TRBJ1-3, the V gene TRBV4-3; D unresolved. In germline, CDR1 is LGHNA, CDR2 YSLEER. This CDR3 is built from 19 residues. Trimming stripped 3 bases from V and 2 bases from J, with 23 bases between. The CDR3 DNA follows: TGCGCCAGCAGCCAGAAAAGTAGAGGGCCGGAGTACCCTGGAAACACCATATATTTT. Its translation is CASSQKSRGPEYPGNTIYF.

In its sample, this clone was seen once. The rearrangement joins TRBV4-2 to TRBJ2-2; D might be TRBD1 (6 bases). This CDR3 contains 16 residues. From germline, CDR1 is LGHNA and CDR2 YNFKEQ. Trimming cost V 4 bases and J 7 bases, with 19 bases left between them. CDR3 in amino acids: CASSPQTGFFGGELFF. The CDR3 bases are TGTGCCAGCAGCCCTCAAACAGGGTTCTTCGGCGGGGAGCTGTTTTTT.

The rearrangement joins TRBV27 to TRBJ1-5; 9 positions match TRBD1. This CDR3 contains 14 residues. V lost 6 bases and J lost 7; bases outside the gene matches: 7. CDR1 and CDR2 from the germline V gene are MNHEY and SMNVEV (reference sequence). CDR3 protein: CASRTGGADQPQHF. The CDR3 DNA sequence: TGTGCCAGCAGAACAGGGGGCGCGGACCAGCCCCAGCATTTT.

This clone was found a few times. CDR3 region: CASSPRTRYNEQFF. CDR3 nucleotides: TGTGCCAGCAGCCCAAGGACTAGGTACAATGAGCAGTTCTTC. The chain combines TRBV7-2 with TRBJ2-1; 7 positions agree with TRBD2. Trimming removed 5 bases from V and 4 bases from J; junction bases left unmatched: 5. The CDR3 is made up of 14 amino acids. CDR1 is SGHTA and CDR2 is FQGNSA in the germline V gene.

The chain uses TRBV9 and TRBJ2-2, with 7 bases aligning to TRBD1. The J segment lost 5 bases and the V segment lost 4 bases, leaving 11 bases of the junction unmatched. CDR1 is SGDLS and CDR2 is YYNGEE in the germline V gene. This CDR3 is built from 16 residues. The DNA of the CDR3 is TGTGCCAGCAGCCCGCCCGGGGCAGGGGGTACCGGGGAGCTGTTTTTT. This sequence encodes CASSPPGAGGTGELFF. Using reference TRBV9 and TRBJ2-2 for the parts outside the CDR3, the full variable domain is DSGVTQTPKHLITATGQRVTLRCSPRSGDLSVYWYQQSLDQGLQFLIQYYNGEERAKGNILERFSAQQFPDLHSELNLSSLELGDSALYFCASSPPGAGGTGELFFGEGSRLTVL.

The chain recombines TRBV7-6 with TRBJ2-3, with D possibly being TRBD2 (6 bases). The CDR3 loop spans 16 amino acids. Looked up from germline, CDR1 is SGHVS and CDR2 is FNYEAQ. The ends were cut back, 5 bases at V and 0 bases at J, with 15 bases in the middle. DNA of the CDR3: TGTGCCAGCAGCACCCGGGACTTCGTGAGCACAGATACGCAGTATTTT. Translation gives CASSTRDFVSTDTQYF. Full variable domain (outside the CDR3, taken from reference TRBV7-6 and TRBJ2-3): GAGVSQSPRYKVTKRGQDVALRCDPISGHVSLYWYRQALGQGPEFLTYFNYEAQQDKSGLPNDRFSAERPEGSISTLTIQRTEQRDSAMYRCASSTRDFVSTDTQYFGPGTRLTVL.

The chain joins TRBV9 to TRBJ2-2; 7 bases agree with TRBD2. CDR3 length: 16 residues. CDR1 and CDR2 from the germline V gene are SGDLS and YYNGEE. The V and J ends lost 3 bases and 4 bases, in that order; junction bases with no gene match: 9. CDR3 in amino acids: CASSGKRGVITGELFF. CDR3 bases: TGTGCCAGCAGCGGAAAACGGGGGGTCATCACCGGGGAGCTGTTTTTT.

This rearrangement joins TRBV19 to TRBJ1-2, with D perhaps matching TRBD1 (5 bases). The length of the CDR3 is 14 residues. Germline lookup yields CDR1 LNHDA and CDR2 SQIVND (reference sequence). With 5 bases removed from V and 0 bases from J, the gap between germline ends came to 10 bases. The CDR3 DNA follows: TGTGCCAGTAGTGCGGGACTACCTAACTATGGCTACACCTTC. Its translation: CASSAGLPNYGYTF.

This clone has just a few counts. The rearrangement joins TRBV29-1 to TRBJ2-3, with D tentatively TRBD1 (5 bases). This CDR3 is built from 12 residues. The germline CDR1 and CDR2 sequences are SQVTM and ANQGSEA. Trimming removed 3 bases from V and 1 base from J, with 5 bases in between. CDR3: CSVDRGTDTQYF. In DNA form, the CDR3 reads TGCAGCGTTGACAGGGGCACAGATACGCAGTATTTT.

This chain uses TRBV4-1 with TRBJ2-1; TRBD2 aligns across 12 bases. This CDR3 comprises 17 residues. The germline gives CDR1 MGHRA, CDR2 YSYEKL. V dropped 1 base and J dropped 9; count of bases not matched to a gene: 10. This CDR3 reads CASSQVALAGGQGEQFF. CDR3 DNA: TGCGCCAGCAGCCAAGTCGCCCTAGCGGGGGGGCAGGGTGAGCAGTTCTTC.

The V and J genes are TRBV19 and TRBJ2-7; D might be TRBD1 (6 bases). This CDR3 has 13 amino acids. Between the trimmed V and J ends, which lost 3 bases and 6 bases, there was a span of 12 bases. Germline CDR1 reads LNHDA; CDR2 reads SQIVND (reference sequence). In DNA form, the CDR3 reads TGTGCCAGTAGTATCACAGGGTTGGGCGAGCAGTACTTC. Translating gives CASSITGLGEQYF.

The CDR3 reads CASSPSAGGRRTGELFF. The DNA of the CDR3 is TGTGCCAGCAGCCCATCCGCGGGGGGGCGACGCACCGGGGAGCTGTTTTTT. The rearrangement uses TRBV7-9 and TRBJ2-2; 9 nucleotides match TRBD2. The germline V gene encodes CDR1 SEHNR and CDR2 FQNEAQ (reference sequence). This CDR3 is 17 amino acids long. V was pared by 5 bases and J by 4 bases, with 11 bases of the junction left unmatched.

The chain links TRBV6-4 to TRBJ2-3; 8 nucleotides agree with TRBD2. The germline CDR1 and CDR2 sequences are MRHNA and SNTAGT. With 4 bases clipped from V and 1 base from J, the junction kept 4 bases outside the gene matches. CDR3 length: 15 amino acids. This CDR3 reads CASSARGARTDTQYF. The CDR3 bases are TGTGCCAGCAGTGCGCGGGGGGCTCGCACAGATACGCAGTATTTT.

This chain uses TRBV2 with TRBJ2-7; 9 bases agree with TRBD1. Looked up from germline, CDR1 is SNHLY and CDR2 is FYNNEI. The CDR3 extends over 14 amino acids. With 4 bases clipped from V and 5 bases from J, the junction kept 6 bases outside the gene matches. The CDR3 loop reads CASSATGGIHEQYF. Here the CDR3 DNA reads TGTGCCAGCAGTGCGACAGGGGGAATCCACGAGCAGTACTTC.

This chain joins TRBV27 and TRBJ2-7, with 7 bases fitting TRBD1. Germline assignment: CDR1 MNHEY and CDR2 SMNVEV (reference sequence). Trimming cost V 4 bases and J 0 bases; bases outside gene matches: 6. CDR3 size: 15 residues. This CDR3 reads CASSSGTVRSYEQYF. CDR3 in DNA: TGTGCCAGCAGTTCAGGGACAGTCCGCTCCTACGAGCAGTACTTC.

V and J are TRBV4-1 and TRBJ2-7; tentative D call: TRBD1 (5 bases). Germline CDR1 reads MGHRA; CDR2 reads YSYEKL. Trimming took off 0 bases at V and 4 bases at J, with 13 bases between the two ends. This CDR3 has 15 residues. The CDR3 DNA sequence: TGCGCCAGCAGCCAAGATGGCACATCAGGGTACGAGCAGTACTTC. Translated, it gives CASSQDGTSGYEQYF.

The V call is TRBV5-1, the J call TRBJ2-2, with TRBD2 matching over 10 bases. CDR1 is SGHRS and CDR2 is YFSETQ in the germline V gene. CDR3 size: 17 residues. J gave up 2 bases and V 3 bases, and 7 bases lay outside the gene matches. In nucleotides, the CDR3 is TGCGCCAGCAGCTACCCGAGCGGGGGGGCCAACACCGGGGAGCTGTTTTTT. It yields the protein CASSYPSGGANTGELFF. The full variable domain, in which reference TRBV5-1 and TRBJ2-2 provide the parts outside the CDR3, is KAGVTQTPRYLIKTRGQQVTLSCSPISGHRSVSWYQQTPGQGLQFLFEYFSETQRNKGNFPGRFSGRQFSNSRSEMNVSTLELGDSALYLCASSYPSGGANTGELFFGEGSRLTVL.